The sequence of this TCR beta chain was determined in a study of CD8+ T cells in alopecia areata. The researchers isolated CD4+ and CD8+ T cells from PBMCs by sorting. TCR sequencing used cDNA made by reverse transcription of extracted RNA. The data were produced by immunoSEQ multiplex PCR, yet TCRdb's version contains in-frame clones alone and is incomplete. The data show 150,000 or so clones, about 60% seen once. About this clone: The antigen remains undetermined.

Regarding the study as a whole: Researchers report lesional scalp, most notably alopecia totalis/universalis, outstripped normal scalp in clonality. It was less clear whether patients shared TCRs than it was in mice, possibly because of HLA.

Input material: CD4+ T cells sorted from blood. This clonotype was obtained from a human donor in good health.

The CDR3: CAISESVGIYNEQFF. The CDR3 DNA sequence: TGTGCCATCAGTGAGTCGGTGGGAATCTACAATGAGCAGTTCTTC. J is TRBJ2-1 and V is TRBV10-3, with D uncertain. Trimming took 0 bases from V and 3 from J, leaving 9 bases between them. The germline CDR1 and CDR2 sequences are ENHRY and SYGVKD. This CDR3 comprises 15 residues.